The present TCR beta chain was sequenced within a study of spatial heterogeneity in lung cancer. Study results and caveats: Tracking of tumor mutation counts was seen in expanded intratumoral alpha and beta TCR counts.

CDR3 length: 15 residues. V shed 6 bases, J shed 0 bases, and the junction held 7 bases outside the gene matches. Per germline, CDR1 SQVTM and CDR2 ANQGSEA. This clonotype was picked up a small number of times. The antigen is unknown. Found in a library prepared for alpha chains, this beta chain is an off-target read, and its abundance has little meaning. Indicated time point: sample taken at primary tumor resection. MiXCR, run by TCRdb on the 5' RACE reads, gives a single entry per CDR3 protein. The sample lists fewer than 20,000 distinct CDR3 sequences; approximately 5.6% were seen once. The sequenced sample was lung tumor tissue, obtained at surgery. The genes are TRBV29-1 and TRBJ2-1; 8 bases agree with TRBD1. This sequence originates from a female donor with early-stage non-small cell lung cancer. The DNA of the CDR3 is TGCAGCGTATACCCCGGGACAGGCTCCTACAATGAGCAGTTCTTC. Its protein product is CSVYPGTGSYNEQFF.